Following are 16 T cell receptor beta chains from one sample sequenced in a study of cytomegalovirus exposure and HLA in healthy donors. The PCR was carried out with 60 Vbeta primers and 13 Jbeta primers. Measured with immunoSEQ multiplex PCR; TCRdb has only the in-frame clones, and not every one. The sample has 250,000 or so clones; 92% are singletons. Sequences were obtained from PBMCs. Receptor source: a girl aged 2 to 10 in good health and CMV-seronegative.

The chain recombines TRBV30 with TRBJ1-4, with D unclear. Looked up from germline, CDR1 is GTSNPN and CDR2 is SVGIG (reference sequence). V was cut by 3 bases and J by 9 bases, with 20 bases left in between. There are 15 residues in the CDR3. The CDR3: CAWRARLSGEKKLFF. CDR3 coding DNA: TGTGCCTGGAGGGCCCGCTTATCCGGGGAAAAAAAACTGTTTTTT.

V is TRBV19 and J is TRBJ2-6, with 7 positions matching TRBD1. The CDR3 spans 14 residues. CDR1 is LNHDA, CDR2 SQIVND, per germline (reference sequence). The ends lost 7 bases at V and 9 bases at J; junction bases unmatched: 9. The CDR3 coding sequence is TGTGCCAGTAATGCCCCGGGGACAGTCAACGTCCTGACTTTC. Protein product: CASNAPGTVNVLTF. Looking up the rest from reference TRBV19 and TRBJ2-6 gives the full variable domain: DGGITQSPKYLFRKEGQNVTLSCEQNLNHDAMYWYRQDPGQGLRLIYYSQIVNDFQKGDIAEGYSVSREKKESFPLTVTSAQKNPTAFYLCASNAPGTVNVLTFGAGSRLTVL.

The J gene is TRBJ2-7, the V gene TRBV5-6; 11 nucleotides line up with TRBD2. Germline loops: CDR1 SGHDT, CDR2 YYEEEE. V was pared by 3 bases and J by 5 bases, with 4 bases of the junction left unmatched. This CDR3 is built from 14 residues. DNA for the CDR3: TGTGCCAGCAGCTCCGGGACTAGCGGTAACGAGCAGTACTTC. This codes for CASSSGTSGNEQYF. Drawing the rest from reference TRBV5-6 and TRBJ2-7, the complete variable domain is DAGVTQSPTHLIKTRGQQVTLRCSPKSGHDTVSWYQQALGQGPQFIFQYYEEEERQRGNFPDRFSGHQFPNYSSELNVNALLLGDSALYLCASSSGTSGNEQYFGPGTRLTVT.

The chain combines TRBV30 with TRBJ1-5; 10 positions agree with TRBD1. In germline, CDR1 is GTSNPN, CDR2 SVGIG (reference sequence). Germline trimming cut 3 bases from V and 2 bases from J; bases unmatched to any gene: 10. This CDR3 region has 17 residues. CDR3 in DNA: TGTGCCTGGAGGGACGGGACAGGGGCCGGAGGCAATCAGCCCCAGCATTTT. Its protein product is CAWRDGTGAGGNQPQHF.

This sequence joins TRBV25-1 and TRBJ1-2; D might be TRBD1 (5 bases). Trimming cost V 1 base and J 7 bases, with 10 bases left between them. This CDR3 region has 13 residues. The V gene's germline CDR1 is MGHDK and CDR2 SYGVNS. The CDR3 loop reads CASSESQVTGYTF. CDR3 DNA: TGTGCCAGCAGTGAATCACAGGTCACTGGCTACACCTTC.

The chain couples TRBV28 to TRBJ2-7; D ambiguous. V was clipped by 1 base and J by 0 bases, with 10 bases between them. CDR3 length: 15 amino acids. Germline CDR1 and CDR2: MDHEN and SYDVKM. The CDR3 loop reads CASSLSRGSSYEQYF. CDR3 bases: TGTGCCAGCAGTTTATCTCGTGGCAGCTCCTACGAGCAGTACTTC.

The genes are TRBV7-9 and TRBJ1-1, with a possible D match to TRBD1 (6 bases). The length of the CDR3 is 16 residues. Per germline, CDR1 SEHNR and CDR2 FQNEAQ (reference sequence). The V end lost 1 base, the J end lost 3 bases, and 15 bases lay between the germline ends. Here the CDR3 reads CASSLGQGISDTEAFF. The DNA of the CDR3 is TGTGCCAGCAGCTTAGGGCAGGGGATCTCTGACACTGAAGCTTTCTTT.

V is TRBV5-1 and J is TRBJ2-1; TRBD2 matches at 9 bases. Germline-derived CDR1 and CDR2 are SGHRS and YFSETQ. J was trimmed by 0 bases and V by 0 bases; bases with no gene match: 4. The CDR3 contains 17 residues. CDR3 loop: CASSLGLAVSSYNEQFF. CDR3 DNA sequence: TGCGCCAGCAGCTTGGGACTAGCGGTTAGCTCCTACAATGAGCAGTTCTTC. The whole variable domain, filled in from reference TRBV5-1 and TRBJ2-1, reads KAGVTQTPRYLIKTRGQQVTLSCSPISGHRSVSWYQQTPGQGLQFLFEYFSETQRNKGNFPGRFSGRQFSNSRSEMNVSTLELGDSALYLCASSLGLAVSSYNEQFFGPGTRLTVL.

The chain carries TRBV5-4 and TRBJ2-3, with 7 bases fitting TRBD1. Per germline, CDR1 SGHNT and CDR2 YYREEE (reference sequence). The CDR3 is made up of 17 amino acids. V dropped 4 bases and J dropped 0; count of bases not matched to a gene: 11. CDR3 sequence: CASSGVAGQASTDTQYF. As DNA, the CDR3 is TGTGCCAGCAGCGGGGTGGCCGGACAGGCCAGCACAGATACGCAGTATTTT.

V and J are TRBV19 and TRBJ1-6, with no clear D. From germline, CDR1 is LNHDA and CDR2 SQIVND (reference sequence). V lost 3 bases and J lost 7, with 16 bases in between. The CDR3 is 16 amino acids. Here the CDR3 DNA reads TGTGCCAGTAGTATCGGCCGGGGATATATGAATTCACCCCTCCACTTT. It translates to CASSIGRGYMNSPLHF.

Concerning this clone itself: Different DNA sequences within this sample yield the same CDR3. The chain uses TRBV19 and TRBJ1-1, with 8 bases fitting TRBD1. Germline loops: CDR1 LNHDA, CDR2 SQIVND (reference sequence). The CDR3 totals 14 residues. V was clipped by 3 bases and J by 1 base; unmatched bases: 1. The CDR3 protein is CASSIGQGNTEAFF. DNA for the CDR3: TGTGCCAGTAGTATCGGACAGGGGAACACTGAAGCTTTCTTT.

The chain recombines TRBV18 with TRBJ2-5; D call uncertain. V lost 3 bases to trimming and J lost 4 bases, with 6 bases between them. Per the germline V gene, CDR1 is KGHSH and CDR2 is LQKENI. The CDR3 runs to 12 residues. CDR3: CASSPFIETQYF. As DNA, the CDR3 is TGTGCCAGCTCACCGTTTATAGAGACCCAGTACTTC.

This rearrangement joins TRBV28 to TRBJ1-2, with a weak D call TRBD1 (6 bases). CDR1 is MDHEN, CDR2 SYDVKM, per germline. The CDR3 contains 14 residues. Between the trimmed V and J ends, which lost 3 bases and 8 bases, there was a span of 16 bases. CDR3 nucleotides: TGTGCCAGCAGTTTGGGGGGGACACTGGACGGCTACACCTTC. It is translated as CASSLGGTLDGYTF.

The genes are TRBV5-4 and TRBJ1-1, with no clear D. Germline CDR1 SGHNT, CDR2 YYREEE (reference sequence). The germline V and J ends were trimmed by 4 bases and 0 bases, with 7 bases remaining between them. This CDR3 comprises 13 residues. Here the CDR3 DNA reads TGTGCCAGCAGCCTACCCATGAACACTGAAGCTTTCTTT. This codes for CASSLPMNTEAFF.

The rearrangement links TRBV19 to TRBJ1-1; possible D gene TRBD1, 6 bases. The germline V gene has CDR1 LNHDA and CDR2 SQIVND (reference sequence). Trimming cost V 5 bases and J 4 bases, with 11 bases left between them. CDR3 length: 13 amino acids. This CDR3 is CASSRQASTEAFF. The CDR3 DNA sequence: TGTGCCAGTAGTCGACAGGCGAGCACTGAAGCTTTCTTT.

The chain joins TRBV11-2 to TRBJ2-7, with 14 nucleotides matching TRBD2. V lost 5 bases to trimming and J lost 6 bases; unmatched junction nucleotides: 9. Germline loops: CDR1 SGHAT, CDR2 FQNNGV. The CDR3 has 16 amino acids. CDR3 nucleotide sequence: TGTGCCAGCAGCGTCACAGGGACTAGCGGGGGTTTCGAGCAGTACTTC. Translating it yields CASSVTGTSGGFEQYF.